In its sample, the clone carrying this T cell receptor beta chain was seen once. Its antigen remains unidentified. The junction and the germline gene differ at one end; a read error may be behind it. If no ophthalmopathy progression occurred within 18 months, Graves' hyperthyroidism was stable. Exclusion of patients followed from uncontrolled infection, other autoimmune disease, pregnancy or lactation. This CDR3 has 13 amino acids. Germline-derived CDR1 and CDR2 are MGHDK and SYGVNS. This sample was taken from a study of T cells in Graves' hyperthyroidism and ophthalmopathy. General study findings and limits: Median prediction lead before ophthalmopathy onset was about 6.3 months with the model. Appearing also in blood were most of the thyroid clonotypes expanded above 0.001.

RNA transcripts served as the template for amplifying TCR beta CDR3 regions. TCR CDR3 regions were first amplified by RT-PCR with HTBI primers. TCRdb re-called the multiplex PCR reads through MiXCR, storing one row per CDR3 protein. The sample carries roughly 24,000 distinct CDR3 sequences, around 40% recorded once. The chain carries TRBV25-1 and TRBJ2-3; D is uncertain. This TCR was recovered from a woman in her 30s with Graves' hyperthyroidism. Sequenced input: blood. CDR3 DNA sequence: TGTGTCAGCAGCTATGGATCAGTCGATAGGCAGTATTTT. Translating gives CVSSYGSVDRQYF.